This TCR beta chain was observed in a study of T cells in Graves' hyperthyroidism and ophthalmopathy. There were TCR beta CDR3 regions amplified from RNA transcripts. HTBI primers were employed in a first-round RT-PCR of the TCR CDR3. MiXCR, applied by TCRdb to the multiplex PCR reads, yields one record per CDR3 protein. Of a few hundred thousand distinct CDR3 sequences in the sample, around 14% were seen once. This clonotype has at least ten counts. Source material: blood. The TCR originated in a woman aged 18-29 years with Graves' hyperthyroidism.

The CDR3 DNA sequence: TGTGCCAGCAGTGATGGGCAGACTAATGAAAAACTGTTTTTT. Translation: CASSDGQTNEKLFF. The rearrangement joins TRBV2 to TRBJ1-4; the D is unclear. CDR1 is SNHLY and CDR2 is FYNNEI in the germline V gene. The CDR3 runs to 14 residues. Trimming left V 3 bases short and J 2 bases short, with 7 bases between.